The 24 T cell receptor beta chains below all came from one sample that was sequenced in a study of identical twins (dated by TCRdb to about 2016). The library was produced with 5' RACE. The sequencer listed for this sample is Illumina HiSeq 2000. The public reads were reanalyzed by TCRdb: fastp trimming at Q25, MiXCR alignment, in-frame beta chains only. Entries that share a CDR3 protein sequence are merged under the most common genes and DNA. The sample table contains about 500,000 distinct CDR3 sequences; only one count was recorded for roughly an eighth of them. About 0.94% of the sample belongs to the ten largest clones. Separately, the same data were catalogued under a study of yellow fever vaccine responses in identical twins.

Sequencing was done on a sample of CD4+ T cells sorted from blood. The receptors here all came from a young woman in good health.

This clonotype was detected only a few times. The J gene is TRBJ1-3, the V gene TRBV11-2; weak D call: TRBD1 (6 bases). Germline assignment: CDR1 SGHAT and CDR2 FQNNGV. CDR3 length equals 16 residues. The V end lost 5 bases, the J end lost 3 bases, and 17 bases lay between the germline ends. CDR3 sequence (DNA): TGTGCCAGCAGCCCAAGGCAGGGGAGTGGTGGAAACACCATATATTTT. Translating it yields CASSPRQGSGGNTIYF.

The table lists this clonotype with a few counts. The V call is TRBV7-9, the J call TRBJ1-2, with D uncertain. The CDR3 runs 14 residues. Germline V gene lookup returns CDR1 SEHNR and CDR2 FQNEAQ (reference sequence). V lost 2 bases and J lost 3, with 10 bases in between. CDR3 amino acids: CASSLNLEYYGYTF. The CDR3 DNA sequence: TGTGCCAGCAGCTTAAATCTGGAGTACTATGGCTACACCTTC.

This clonotype showed up just a few times. The V gene is TRBV18, the J gene TRBJ2-1; D may be TRBD1 (5 bases). V lost 2 bases to trimming and J lost 8 bases, with 10 bases between them. The germline V gene has CDR1 KGHSH and CDR2 LQKENI. CDR3 length: 13 amino acids. CDR3 nucleotide sequence: TGTGCCAGCTCACCAACCAGGGTCCATGAGCAGTTCTTC. It specifies CASSPTRVHEQFF.

This clonotype was detected once. A much larger clonotype is one base distant, so this may be a read error. The V call is TRBV5-1, the J call TRBJ1-6; the D gene is possibly TRBD1 (5 bases). Germline CDR1 and CDR2: SGHRS and YFSETQ. V lost 0 bases to trimming and J lost 9 bases, with 13 bases between them. The CDR3 extends over 15 amino acids. The CDR3 bases are TGCGCCAGCAGCTTGGGGACATGGGAGCGTTCACCCCTCCACTTT. The encoded protein is CASSLGTWERSPLHF. The full variable domain, with the rest looked up from reference TRBV5-1 and TRBJ1-6, is KAGVTQTPRYLIKTRGQQVTLSCSPISGHRSVSWYQQTPGQGLQFLFEYFSETQRNKGNFPGRFSGRQFSNSRSEMNVSTLELGDSALYLCASSLGTWERSPLHFGNGTRLTVT.

This clonotype was counted a single time. A read error may explain this, as a much larger clone is one base away. The V gene is TRBV11-2, the J gene TRBJ2-7; D perhaps matches TRBD1 (5 bases). The CDR3 is 14 residues long. Germline lookup yields CDR1 SGHAT and CDR2 FQNNGV. This chain's CDR3 is CASILGAVSYEQYF. CDR3 nucleotides: TGTGCCAGCATCTTAGGGGCAGTTTCCTACGAGCAGTACTTC.

This clonotype was found a few times. The chain joins TRBV6-5 to TRBJ2-1; 9 positions match TRBD1. V was pared by 2 bases and J by 2 bases, with 4 bases of the junction left unmatched. The CDR3 totals 16 residues. CDR1 and CDR2 (germline): MNHEY, SVGAGI. DNA for the CDR3: TGTGCCAGCAGTTACGGACAGGGGAGGACCTACAATGAGCAGTTCTTC. This encodes CASSYGQGRTYNEQFF.

The genes are TRBV12-3 or TRBV12-4 and TRBJ1-5, with no clear D. V was shortened by 0 bases and J by 3 bases, with 9 bases between the two germline ends. The CDR3 is 15 amino acids. Written as DNA, the CDR3 is TGTGCCAGCAGTTTAGCGCTAGGGTCCAATCAGCCCCAGCATTTT. It encodes CASSLALGSNQPQHF.

The chain's CDR3 is CASSMRTGQPQHF. The CDR3 nucleotides are TGTGCCAGCAGCATGAGGACCGGTCAGCCCCAGCATTTT. The chain is built from TRBV2 and TRBJ1-5; D remains unclear. The germline V gene encodes CDR1 SNHLY and CDR2 FYNNEI. There are 13 residues in the CDR3. V lost 6 bases and J lost 6, with 12 bases in between.

V gene TRBV12-3 or TRBV12-4 combines with J gene TRBJ2-7; 7 positions agree with TRBD2. There are 15 residues in the CDR3. The J segment lost 1 base and the V segment lost 3 bases, leaving 6 bases of the junction unmatched. The CDR3 spells CASSFPSGGSYEQYF. CDR3 in DNA: TGTGCCAGCAGTTTCCCTAGCGGTGGGTCCTACGAGCAGTACTTC.

CDR3 in DNA: TGTGCCAGCAGTTTTTTCGGCGGGGGGGTGTCAGAGACCCAGTACTTC. This codes for CASSFFGGGVSETQYF. The chain carries TRBV12-3 or TRBV12-4 and TRBJ2-5; 9 nucleotides line up with TRBD2. This CDR3 spans 16 amino acids. V shed 3 bases, J shed 4 bases, and the junction held 9 bases outside the gene matches.

CDR3 protein: CSVRAGVYEQYF. Here the CDR3 DNA reads TGCAGCGTGAGGGCGGGAGTCTACGAGCAGTACTTC. The chain links TRBV29-1 to TRBJ2-7, with 7 bases identical to TRBD2. Germline V CDR1 and CDR2: SQVTM, ANQGSEA. This CDR3 region has 12 residues. The J segment lost 3 bases and the V segment lost 6 bases, leaving 5 bases of the junction unmatched.

The chain carries TRBV20-1 and TRBJ2-7, with 8 bases lining up with TRBD1. CDR1 DFQATT and CDR2 SNEGSKA come from the germline V gene (reference sequence). CDR3 size: 14 residues. V gave up 5 bases and J gave up 1 base; unmatched junction bases: 7. CDR3 DNA: TGCAGTGCTGAGGACAGGGAGGCTTCCTACGAGCAGTACTTC. Amino acid sequence: CSAEDREASYEQYF.

The CDR3 DNA reads as TGCAGCGTTGAAGAGGCAGGTGAGGGTAGTGGGGCTTACAAAAACATTCAGTACTTC. As protein: CSVEEAGEGSGAYKNIQYF. The V call is TRBV29-1, the J call TRBJ2-4; D is perhaps TRBD1 or TRBD2 (5 bases each). Germline V CDR1 and CDR2: SQVTM, ANQGSEA. V lost 0 bases and J 3 bases, leaving 24 bases between the germline ends. The CDR3 spans 19 residues.

This clonotype was seen ten or more times. This chain connects TRBV12-3 or TRBV12-4 to TRBJ2-1; perhaps TRBD2 as D (6 bases). Trimming took 9 bases from V and 2 from J, leaving 20 bases between them. The CDR3 length is 16 residues. CDR3 amino acids: CARSDIAEDPYNEQFF. The CDR3 nucleotides are TGTGCCAGGAGTGATATAGCGGAAGACCCCTACAATGAGCAGTTCTTC.

This clonotype was seen a handful of times. This sequence joins TRBV5-1 and TRBJ2-2, with TRBD1 as a possible D gene (5 bases). The CDR3 has 14 amino acids. Looked up from germline, CDR1 is SGHRS and CDR2 is YFSETQ. V lost 4 bases and J lost 7, with 14 bases in between. CDR3 sequence: CASSPDSINGELFF. In DNA form, the CDR3 reads TGCGCCAGCAGCCCCGACAGCATCAACGGGGAGCTGTTTTTT. Combining the CDR3 with reference TRBV5-1 and TRBJ2-2 gives the whole variable domain KAGVTQTPRYLIKTRGQQVTLSCSPISGHRSVSWYQQTPGQGLQFLFEYFSETQRNKGNFPGRFSGRQFSNSRSEMNVSTLELGDSALYLCASSPDSINGELFFGEGSRLTVL.

The genes are TRBV15 and TRBJ2-3, with TRBD2 identical over 12 bases. Germline assignment: CDR1 LNHNV and CDR2 YYDKDF (reference sequence). The CDR3 is 17 amino acids. V was pared by 1 base and J by 0 bases, with 2 bases of the junction left unmatched. The CDR3: CATSRVGLAGSTDTQYF. The CDR3 bases are TGTGCCACCAGCAGAGTGGGACTAGCGGGTAGCACAGATACGCAGTATTTT. The full variable domain, rest sourced from reference TRBV15 and TRBJ2-3, is DAMVIQNPRYQVTQFGKPVTLSCSQTLNHNVMYWYQQKSSQAPKLLFHYYDKDFNNEADTPDNFQSRRPNTSFCFLDIRSPGLGDTAMYLCATSRVGLAGSTDTQYFGPGTRLTVL.

This clonotype was recorded a few times. The rearrangement links TRBV3-1 to TRBJ2-1; TRBD1 matches at 12 bases. Germline V gene lookup returns CDR1 LGHDT and CDR2 YNNKEL (reference sequence). V shed 3 bases and J 4 bases; nucleotides not matched to a gene: 4. CDR3 length equals 16 residues. The DNA for the CDR3 is TGTGCCAGCAGCCATATGGGACAGGGGGCTTACAATGAGCAGTTCTTC. Translated, it gives CASSHMGQGAYNEQFF.

The chain links TRBV27 to TRBJ2-2; possibly TRBD2 for D (5 bases). This CDR3 region has 14 residues. V lost 6 bases, J lost 2 bases, and 10 bases lay in between. Germline-derived CDR1 and CDR2 are MNHEY and SMNVEV (reference sequence). Here the CDR3 reads CASRGRVNTGELFF. CDR3 DNA: TGTGCCAGCAGAGGGCGGGTAAACACCGGGGAGCTGTTTTTT.

The chain links TRBV3-1 to TRBJ1-1, with TRBD1 as a possible D gene (5 bases). The V end lost 2 bases, the J end lost 12 bases, and 13 bases lay between the germline ends. Germline CDR1 reads LGHDT; CDR2 reads YNNKEL (reference sequence). This CDR3 has 12 amino acids. The DNA for the CDR3 is TGTGCCAGCAGCCAAACAGGAGCCGGGACTTTCTTT. Translating gives CASSQTGAGTFF. Drawing the rest from reference TRBV3-1 and TRBJ1-1, the complete variable domain is DTAVSQTPKYLVTQMGNDKSIKCEQNLGHDTMYWYKQDSKKFLKIMFSYNNKELIINETVPNRFSPKSPDKAHLNLHINSLELGDSAVYFCASSQTGAGTFFGQGTRLTVV.

This clonotype was found many times. The rearrangement joins TRBV20-1 to TRBJ2-7; 12 bases map to TRBD2. The germline CDR1 and CDR2 sequences are DFQATT and SNEGSKA (reference sequence). V lost 6 bases and J lost 5; bases outside the gene matches: 2. The CDR3 runs 12 residues. The CDR3 reads CSARLAGDEQYF. In nucleotides, the CDR3 is TGCAGTGCCCGACTAGCGGGAGACGAGCAGTACTTC.

This clonotype appeared a few times. The chain couples TRBV20-1 to TRBJ2-7; D is unclear. The CDR3 spans 10 residues. CDR1 and CDR2 from the germline V gene are DFQATT and SNEGSKA (reference sequence). Between the trimmed V and J ends, which lost 4 bases and 6 bases, there was a span of 7 bases. The CDR3 bases are TGCAGTGCTACACTACTCGAGCAGTACTTC. It codes for CSATLLEQYF.

The chain is built from TRBV2 and TRBJ2-6; 8 nucleotides align to TRBD1. Looked up from germline, CDR1 is SNHLY and CDR2 is FYNNEI. The CDR3 totals 18 residues. After removal of 10 bases from V and 0 bases from J, the junction contained 14 bases not matched to a gene. The chain's CDR3 is CAIVVGTGGNSGANVLTF. The CDR3 nucleotides read TGTGCCATCGTAGTCGGGACAGGTGGAAACTCTGGGGCCAACGTCCTGACTTTC.

The chain recombines TRBV7-9 with TRBJ2-1, with D perhaps TRBD1 (5 bases). Germline assignment: CDR1 SEHNR and CDR2 FQNEAQ (reference sequence). Trimming took 5 bases from V and 12 from J, leaving 17 bases between them. The CDR3 spans 13 residues. The CDR3 DNA follows: TGTGCCAGCAGCCCCAATAAAGGGGTTCGGCAGTTCTTC. This translates into CASSPNKGVRQFF. Complete variable domain (other parts from reference TRBV7-9 and TRBJ2-1): DTGVSQNPRHKITKRGQNVTFRCDPISEHNRLYWYRQTLGQGPEFLTYFQNEAQLEKSRLLSDRFSAERPKGSFSTLEIQRTEQGDSAMYLCASSPNKGVRQFFGPGTRLTVL.

This clonotype was seen more than once but under ten times. The chain couples TRBV20-1 to TRBJ1-1; no clear D. The V end was cut by 0 bases, the J end by 6 bases, with 14 bases between. Germline V CDR1 and CDR2: DFQATT, SNEGSKA (reference sequence). This CDR3 has 14 residues. CDR3 sequence reads: CSAREGPLRSEAFF. The CDR3 DNA is TGCAGTGCTAGAGAAGGACCCCTAAGGTCTGAAGCTTTCTTT.